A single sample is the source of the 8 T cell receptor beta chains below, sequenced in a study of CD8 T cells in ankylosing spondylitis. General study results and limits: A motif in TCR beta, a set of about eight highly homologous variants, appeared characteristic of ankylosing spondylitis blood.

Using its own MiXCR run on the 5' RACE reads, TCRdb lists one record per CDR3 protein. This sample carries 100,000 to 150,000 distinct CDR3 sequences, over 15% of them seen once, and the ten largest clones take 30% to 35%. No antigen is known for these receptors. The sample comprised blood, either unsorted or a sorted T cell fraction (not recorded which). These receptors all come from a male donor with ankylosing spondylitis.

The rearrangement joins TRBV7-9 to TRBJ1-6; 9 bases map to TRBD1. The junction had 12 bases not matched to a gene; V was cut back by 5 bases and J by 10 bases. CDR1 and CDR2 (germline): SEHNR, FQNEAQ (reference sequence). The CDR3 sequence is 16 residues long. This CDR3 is CASSTPGQGWGSPLHF. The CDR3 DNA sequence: TGTGCCAGCAGCACCCCGGGACAGGGATGGGGCTCACCCCTCCACTTT. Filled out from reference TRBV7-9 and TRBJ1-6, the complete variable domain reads DTGVSQNPRHKITKRGQNVTFRCDPISEHNRLYWYRQTLGQGPEFLTYFQNEAQLEKSRLLSDRFSAERPKGSFSTLEIQRTEQGDSAMYLCASSTPGQGWGSPLHFGNGTRLTVT.

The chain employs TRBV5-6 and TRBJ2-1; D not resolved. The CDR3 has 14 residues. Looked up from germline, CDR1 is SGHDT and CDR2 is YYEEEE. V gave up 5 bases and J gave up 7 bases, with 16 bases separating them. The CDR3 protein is CASRYSGVGNEQFF. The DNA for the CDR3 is TGTGCCAGCAGATATTCGGGCGTTGGGAATGAGCAGTTCTTC.

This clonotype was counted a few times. The DNA of the CDR3 is TGTGCCAGCAGTTACCTCAGGACAGGGACCGCCGGGAAGACCCAGTACTTC. It yields the protein CASSYLRTGTAGKTQYF. The chain uses TRBV6-5 and TRBJ2-5; 8 nucleotides agree with TRBD1. The CDR3 has 17 residues. V lost 2 bases to trimming and J lost 6 bases; unmatched junction nucleotides: 14. Germline V gives CDR1 MNHEY, CDR2 SVGAGI.

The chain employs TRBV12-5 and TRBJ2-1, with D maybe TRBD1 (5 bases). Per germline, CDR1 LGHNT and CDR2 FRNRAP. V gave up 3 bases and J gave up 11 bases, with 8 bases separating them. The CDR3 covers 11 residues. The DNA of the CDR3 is TGTGCTAGTGGTTTTACAGGACAGCAGTTCTTC. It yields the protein CASGFTGQQFF.

CDR3 sequence: CASSPGTGIDTGELFF. Written as DNA, the CDR3 is TGTGCCAGCAGCCCCGGGACAGGGATTGACACCGGGGAGCTGTTTTTT. The V call is TRBV12-3 or TRBV12-4, the J call TRBJ2-2; TRBD1 aligns across 9 bases. The CDR3 has 16 residues. V lost 6 bases and J lost 3; bases outside the gene matches: 8.

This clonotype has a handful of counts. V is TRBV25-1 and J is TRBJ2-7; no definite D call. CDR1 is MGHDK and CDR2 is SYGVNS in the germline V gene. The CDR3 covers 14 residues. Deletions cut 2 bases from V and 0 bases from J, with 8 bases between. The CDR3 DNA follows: TGTGCCAGCAGTGAAGCTCTAAACTCCTACGAGCAGTACTTC. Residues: CASSEALNSYEQYF.

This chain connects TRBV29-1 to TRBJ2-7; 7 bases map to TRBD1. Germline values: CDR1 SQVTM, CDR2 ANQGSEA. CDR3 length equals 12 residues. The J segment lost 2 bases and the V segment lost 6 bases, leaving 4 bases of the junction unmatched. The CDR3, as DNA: TGCAGCGTCCGGGACAGCCCCTACGAGCAGTACTTC. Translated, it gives CSVRDSPYEQYF.

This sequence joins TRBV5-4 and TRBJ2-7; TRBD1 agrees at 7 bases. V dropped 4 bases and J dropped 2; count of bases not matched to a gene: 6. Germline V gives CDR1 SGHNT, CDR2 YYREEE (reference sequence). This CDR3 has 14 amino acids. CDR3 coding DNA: TGTGCCAGCAGCACGGGACAGTTCGCCTACGAGCAGTACTTC. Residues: CASSTGQFAYEQYF.